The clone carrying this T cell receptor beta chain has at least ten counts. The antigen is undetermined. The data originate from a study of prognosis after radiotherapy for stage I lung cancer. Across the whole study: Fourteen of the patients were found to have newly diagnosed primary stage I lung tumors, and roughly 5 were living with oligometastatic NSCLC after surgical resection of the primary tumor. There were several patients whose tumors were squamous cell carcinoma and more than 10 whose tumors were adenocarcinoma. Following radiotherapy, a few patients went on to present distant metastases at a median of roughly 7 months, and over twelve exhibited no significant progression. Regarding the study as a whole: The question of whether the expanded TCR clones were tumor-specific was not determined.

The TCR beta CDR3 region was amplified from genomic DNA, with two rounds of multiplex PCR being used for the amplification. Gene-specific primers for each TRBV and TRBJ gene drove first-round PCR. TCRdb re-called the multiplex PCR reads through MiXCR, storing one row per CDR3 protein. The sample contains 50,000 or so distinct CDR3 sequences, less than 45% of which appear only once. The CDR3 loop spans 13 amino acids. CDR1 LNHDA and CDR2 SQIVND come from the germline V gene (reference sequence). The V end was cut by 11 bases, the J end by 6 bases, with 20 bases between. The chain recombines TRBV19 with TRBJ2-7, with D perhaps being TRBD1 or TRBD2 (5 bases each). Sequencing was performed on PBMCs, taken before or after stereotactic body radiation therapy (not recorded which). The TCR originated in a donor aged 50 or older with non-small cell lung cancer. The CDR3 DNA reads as TGTGCCCATCGGAGGTGGGGGTTCGGCGAGCAGTACTTC. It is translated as CAHRRWGFGEQYF.